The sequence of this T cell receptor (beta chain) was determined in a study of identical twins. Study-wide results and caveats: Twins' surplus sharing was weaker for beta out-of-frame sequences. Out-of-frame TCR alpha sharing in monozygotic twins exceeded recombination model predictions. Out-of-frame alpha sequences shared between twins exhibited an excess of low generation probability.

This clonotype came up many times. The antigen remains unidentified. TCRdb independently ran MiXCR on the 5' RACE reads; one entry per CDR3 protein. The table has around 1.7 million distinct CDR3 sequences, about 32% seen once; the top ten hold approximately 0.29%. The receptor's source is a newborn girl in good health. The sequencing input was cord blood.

CDR3 coding DNA: TGTGCCAGCAGTTTGGGCCAGCGGTACAATGAGCAGTTCTTC. Encoded protein: CASSLGQRYNEQFF. This chain joins TRBV12-3 or TRBV12-4 and TRBJ2-1; a possible D gene is TRBD2 (5 bases). Trimming pared 3 bases from V and 4 bases from J, leaving 10 bases between. The CDR3 contains 14 residues.